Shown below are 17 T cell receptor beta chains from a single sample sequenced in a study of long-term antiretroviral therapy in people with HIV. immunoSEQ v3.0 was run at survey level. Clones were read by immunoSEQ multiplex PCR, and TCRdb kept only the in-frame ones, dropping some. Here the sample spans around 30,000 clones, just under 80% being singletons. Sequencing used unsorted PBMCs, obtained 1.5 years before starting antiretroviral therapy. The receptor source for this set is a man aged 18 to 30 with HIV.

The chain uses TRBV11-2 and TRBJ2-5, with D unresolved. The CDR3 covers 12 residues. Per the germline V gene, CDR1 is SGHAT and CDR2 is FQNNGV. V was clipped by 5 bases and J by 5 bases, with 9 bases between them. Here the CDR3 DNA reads TGTGCCAGCAGCCCCGGCCCGGAGACCCAGTACTTC. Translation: CASSPGPETQYF.

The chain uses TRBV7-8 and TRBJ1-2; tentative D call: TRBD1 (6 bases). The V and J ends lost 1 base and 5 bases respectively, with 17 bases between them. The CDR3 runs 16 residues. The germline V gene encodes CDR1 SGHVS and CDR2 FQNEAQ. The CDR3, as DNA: TGTGCCAGCAGCTTAGAGTCGGCAGGGGAGTCTTATGGCTACACCTTC. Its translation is CASSLESAGESYGYTF.

This CDR3 is CASRGGLYNEQFF. DNA for the CDR3: TGTGCCAGCCGAGGAGGACTTTACAATGAGCAGTTCTTC. The chain couples TRBV2 to TRBJ2-1; weak D call: TRBD2 (5 bases). With 8 bases removed from V and 4 bases from J, the gap between germline ends came to 12 bases. Germline CDR1 is SNHLY and CDR2 is FYNNEI. The CDR3 contains 13 residues.

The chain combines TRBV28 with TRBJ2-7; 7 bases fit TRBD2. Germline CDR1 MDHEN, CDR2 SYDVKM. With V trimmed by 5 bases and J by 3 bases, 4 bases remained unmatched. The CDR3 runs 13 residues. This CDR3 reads CASSDSGYYEQYF. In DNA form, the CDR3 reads TGTGCCAGCAGTGATAGCGGGTACTACGAGCAGTACTTC.

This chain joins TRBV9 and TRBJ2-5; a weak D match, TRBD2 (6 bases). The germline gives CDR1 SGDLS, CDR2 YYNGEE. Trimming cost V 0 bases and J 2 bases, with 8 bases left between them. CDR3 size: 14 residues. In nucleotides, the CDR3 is TGTGCCAGCAGCGTAGCCGGGACTCAAGAGACCCAGTACTTC. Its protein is CASSVAGTQETQYF.

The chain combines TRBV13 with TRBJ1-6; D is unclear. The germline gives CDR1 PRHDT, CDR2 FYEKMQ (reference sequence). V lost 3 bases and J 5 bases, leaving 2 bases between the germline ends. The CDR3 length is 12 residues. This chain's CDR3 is CASSLDNSPLHF. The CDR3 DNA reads TGTGCCAGCAGCTTGGATAATTCACCCCTCCACTTT.

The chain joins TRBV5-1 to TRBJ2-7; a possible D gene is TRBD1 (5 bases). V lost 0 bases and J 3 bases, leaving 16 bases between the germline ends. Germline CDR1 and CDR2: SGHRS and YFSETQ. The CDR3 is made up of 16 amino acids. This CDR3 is CASSLARDRGFYEQYF. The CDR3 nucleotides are TGCGCCAGCAGCTTGGCCAGAGACAGAGGATTCTACGAGCAGTACTTC.

The CDR3 loop is CSVQTSGSTTDTQYF. In DNA form, the CDR3 reads TGCAGCGTTCAGACTAGCGGGAGTACTACAGATACGCAGTATTTT. V and J are TRBV29-1 and TRBJ2-3; 12 bases map to TRBD2. J lost 3 bases, V lost 5 bases, and 6 bases had no gene match. The CDR3 runs 15 residues. Germline V gene sequence: CDR1 SQVTM, CDR2 ANQGSEA.

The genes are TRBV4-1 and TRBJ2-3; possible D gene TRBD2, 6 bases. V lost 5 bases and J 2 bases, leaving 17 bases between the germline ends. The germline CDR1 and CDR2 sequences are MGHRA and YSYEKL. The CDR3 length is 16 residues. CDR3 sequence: CASSSLTSRPTDTQYF. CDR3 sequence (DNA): TGCGCCAGCAGCTCCCTCACTAGCAGGCCCACAGATACGCAGTATTTT.

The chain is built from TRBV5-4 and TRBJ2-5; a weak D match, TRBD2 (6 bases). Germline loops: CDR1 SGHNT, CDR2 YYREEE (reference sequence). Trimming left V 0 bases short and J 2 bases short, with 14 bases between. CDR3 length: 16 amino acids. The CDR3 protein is CASSLARRDLQETQYF. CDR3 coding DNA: TGTGCCAGCAGCTTGGCCCGGCGGGACCTACAAGAGACCCAGTACTTC. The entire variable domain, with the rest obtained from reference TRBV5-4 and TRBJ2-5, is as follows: ETGVTQSPTHLIKTRGQQVTLRCSSQSGHNTVSWYQQALGQGPQFIFQYYREEENGRGNFPPRFSGLQFPNYSSELNVNALELDDSALYLCASSLARRDLQETQYFGPGTRLLVL.

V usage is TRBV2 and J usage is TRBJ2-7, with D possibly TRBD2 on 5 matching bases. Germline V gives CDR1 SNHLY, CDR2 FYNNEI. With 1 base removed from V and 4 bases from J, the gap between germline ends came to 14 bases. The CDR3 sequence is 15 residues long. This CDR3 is CASSEGTTRGYEQYF. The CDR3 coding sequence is TGTGCCAGCAGTGAAGGGACGACCCGGGGTTACGAGCAGTACTTC.

The CDR3 here is CASSLAGLAGNTIYF. In DNA, the CDR3 is TGTGCCAGCAGCTTGGCAGGGTTGGCTGGAAACACCATATATTTT. The chain is built from TRBV11-2 and TRBJ1-3; weak D call: TRBD1 (5 bases). Germline CDR1 is SGHAT and CDR2 is FQNNGV. The CDR3 is made up of 15 amino acids. V shed 3 bases and J shed 2 bases, with 11 bases lying between them. The full variable domain, completed using reference TRBV11-2 and TRBJ1-3, is EAGVAQSPRYKIIEKRQSVAFWCNPISGHATLYWYQQILGQGPKLLIQFQNNGVVDDSQLPKDRFSAERLKGVDSTLKIQPAKLEDSAVYLCASSLAGLAGNTIYFGEGSWLTVV.

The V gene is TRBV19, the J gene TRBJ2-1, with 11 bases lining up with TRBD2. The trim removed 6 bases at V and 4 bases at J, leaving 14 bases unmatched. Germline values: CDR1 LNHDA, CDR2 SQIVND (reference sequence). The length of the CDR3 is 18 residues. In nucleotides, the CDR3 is TGTGCCAGTAGCTCGGTACTAACTAGCGGGGGCCGATACAATGAGCAGTTCTTC. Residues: CASSSVLTSGGRYNEQFF.

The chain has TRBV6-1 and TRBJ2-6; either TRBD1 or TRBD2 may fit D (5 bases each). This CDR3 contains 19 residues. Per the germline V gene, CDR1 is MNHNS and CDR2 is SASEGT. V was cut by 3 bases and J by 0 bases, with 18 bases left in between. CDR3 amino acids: CASSDPLPGPPSGANVLTF. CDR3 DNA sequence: TGTGCCAGCAGTGATCCCCTTCCGGGGCCCCCCTCTGGGGCCAACGTCCTGACTTTC.

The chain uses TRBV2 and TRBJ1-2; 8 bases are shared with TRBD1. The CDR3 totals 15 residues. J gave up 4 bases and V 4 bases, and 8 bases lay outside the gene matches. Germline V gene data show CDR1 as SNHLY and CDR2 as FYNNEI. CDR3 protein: CASSVPGTGLYGYTF. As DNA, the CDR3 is TGTGCCAGCAGTGTGCCGGGGACAGGCCTCTATGGCTACACCTTC.

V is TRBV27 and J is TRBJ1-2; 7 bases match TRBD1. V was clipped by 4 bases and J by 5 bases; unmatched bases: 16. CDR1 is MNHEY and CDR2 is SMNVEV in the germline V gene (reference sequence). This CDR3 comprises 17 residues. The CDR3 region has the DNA TGTGCCAGCAGTTCCCGTCAGAAGACAGGGTCGGGTTATGGCTACACCTTC. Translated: CASSSRQKTGSGYGYTF.

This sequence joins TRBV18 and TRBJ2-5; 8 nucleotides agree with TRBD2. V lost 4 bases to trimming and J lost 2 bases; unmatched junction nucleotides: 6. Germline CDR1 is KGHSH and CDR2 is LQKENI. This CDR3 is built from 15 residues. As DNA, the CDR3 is TGTGCCAGCTCACGTCCGCTAGCGGGTCAAGAGACCCAGTACTTC. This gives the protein CASSRPLAGQETQYF.